The 27 T cell receptor beta chains below all came from one sample that was sequenced in a study of CD8 T cells in ankylosing spondylitis. One entry per CDR3 protein results from TCRdb running MiXCR on the 5' RACE reads. This sample has approximately 440,000 distinct CDR3 sequences, with under 20% found just once. General study findings and limits: Characteristic of ankylosing spondylitis blood, it appeared, was a TCR beta motif comprising 7 to 9 highly homologous variants.

Their antigens remain unidentified. The sample was blood, either unsorted or a sorted T cell fraction (not recorded which). The receptors were sampled from a male donor with ankylosing spondylitis.

This chain uses TRBV9 with TRBJ2-4, with D unclear. This CDR3 comprises 15 residues. The germline CDR1 and CDR2 sequences are SGDLS and YYNGEE. Deletions cut 0 bases from V and 6 bases from J, with 13 bases between. The CDR3 reads CASSVGAGLVNIQYF. The CDR3 DNA is TGTGCCAGCAGCGTAGGGGCAGGCTTGGTAAACATTCAGTACTTC.

The rearrangement links TRBV10-3 to TRBJ2-7, with 9 bases fitting TRBD2. Germline values: CDR1 ENHRY, CDR2 SYGVKD. This CDR3 comprises 17 residues. Unmatched junction bases numbered 12, after V lost 6 bases and J lost 0 bases. The CDR3 spells CAISLPLERGVSYEQYF. In DNA, the CDR3 is TGTGCCATCAGCCTCCCTCTTGAGCGGGGGGTCTCCTACGAGCAGTACTTC.

This clonotype was counted between two and nine times. The V call is TRBV4-3, the J call TRBJ2-3; TRBD2 matches at 11 bases. CDR1 and CDR2 (germline): LGHNA, YSLEER. The CDR3 consists of 18 residues. J was trimmed by 3 bases and V by 4 bases; bases with no gene match: 12. The CDR3 region is CASSLGPLAGGNTDTQYF. Written as DNA, the CDR3 is TGCGCCAGCAGCCTCGGACCCTTAGCGGGAGGGAATACAGATACGCAGTATTTT.

This clonotype was counted between two and nine times. V gene TRBV18 combines with J gene TRBJ2-3; the D is unclear. V lost 0 bases to trimming and J lost 0 bases, with 10 bases between them. Germline V CDR1 and CDR2: KGHSH, LQKENI. There are 16 residues in the CDR3. The DNA for the CDR3 is TGTGCCAGCTCACCACCATCTGGTGCTAGCACAGATACGCAGTATTTT. Its translation: CASSPPSGASTDTQYF.

The chain is built from TRBV30 and TRBJ1-1; D is possibly TRBD1 (6 bases). Looked up from germline, CDR1 is GTSNPN and CDR2 is SVGIG (reference sequence). CDR3 length: 13 residues. Trimming stripped 0 bases from V and 9 bases from J, with 14 bases between. The CDR3: CAWSVGGQTQAFF. Written as DNA, the CDR3 is TGTGCCTGGAGTGTAGGGGGGCAGACTCAAGCTTTCTTT.

This clonotype was counted ten times or more. The J gene is TRBJ2-2, the V gene TRBV7-9; no reliable D call. The ends were cut back, 5 bases at V and 3 bases at J, with 10 bases in the middle. The CDR3 has 14 residues. Germline V gene data show CDR1 as SEHNR and CDR2 as FQNEAQ (reference sequence). The CDR3 region has the DNA TGTGCCAGCAGCCCCTTAACTGACACCGGGGAGCTGTTTTTT. Its translation is CASSPLTDTGELFF.

This clonotype was seen only a few times. This chain links TRBV7-2 with TRBJ2-6, with D hard to call. The germline V and J ends were trimmed by 3 bases and 0 bases, with 3 bases remaining between them. Germline V lookup: CDR1 SGHTA, CDR2 FQGNSA. The CDR3 runs 14 residues. The CDR3 region is CASSFNSGANVLTF. CDR3 nucleotide sequence: TGTGCCAGCAGCTTTAACTCTGGGGCCAACGTCCTGACTTTC.

This clonotype was counted only a few times. The chain recombines TRBV20-1 with TRBJ2-3; no reliable D call. Germline V gene sequence: CDR1 DFQATT, CDR2 SNEGSKA (reference sequence). V gave up 2 bases and J gave up 3 bases, with 9 bases separating them. This CDR3 comprises 13 residues. CDR3 sequence: CSARLAPTDTQYF. CDR3 bases: TGCAGTGCTAGATTGGCACCTACAGATACGCAGTATTTT.

The genes are TRBV7-8 and TRBJ1-1; a possible D gene is TRBD1 (6 bases). Germline CDR1 reads SGHVS; CDR2 reads FQNEAQ. The CDR3 totals 14 residues. Trimming took off 7 bases at V and 5 bases at J, with 17 bases between the two ends. The DNA for the CDR3 is TGTGCCAGCAAGGAGGCAGGGGTGCCTACTGAAGCTTTCTTT. Its protein is CASKEAGVPTEAFF.

This clonotype showed up just a few times. The rearrangement joins TRBV5-6 to TRBJ1-5, with D uncertain. V was trimmed by 5 bases and J by 4 bases, leaving 16 bases between them. Germline-derived CDR1 and CDR2 are SGHDT and YYEEEE. This CDR3 comprises 15 residues. For the CDR3, the DNA is TGTGCCAGCAGTCTCTATGGGCAGTCAAATCAGCCCCAGCATTTT. It specifies CASSLYGQSNQPQHF.

This clonotype was found a few times. This chain uses TRBV20-1 with TRBJ1-2, with D perhaps matching TRBD1 (5 bases). The CDR3 covers 11 residues. Germline-derived CDR1 and CDR2 are DFQATT and SNEGSKA (reference sequence). Trimming stripped 4 bases from V and 10 bases from J, with 13 bases between. CDR3 in amino acids: CSATLRDAYTF. Here the CDR3 DNA reads TGCAGTGCTACACTCAGGGACGCCTACACCTTC.

This clonotype turned up a few times. This sequence joins TRBV6-6 and TRBJ2-7, with TRBD2 matching 12 bases. The germline V gene has CDR1 MNHNY and CDR2 SVGAGI (reference sequence). This CDR3 has 13 residues. V dropped 6 bases and J dropped 7; count of bases not matched to a gene: 4. The CDR3 region has the DNA TGTGCCAGCAGACTAGCGGGAGGTGGAGAGCAGTACTTC. It encodes CASRLAGGGEQYF.

The CDR3 bases are TGTGCCAGCAGTGCCGATTCTTCTACGGGGGCCAACGTCCTGACTTTC. It specifies CASSADSSTGANVLTF. The rearrangement joins TRBV2 to TRBJ2-6; D uncertain. The CDR3 sequence is 16 residues long. Trimming pared 4 bases from V and 4 bases from J, leaving 14 bases between. The germline CDR1 and CDR2 sequences are SNHLY and FYNNEI.

The chain recombines TRBV28 with TRBJ2-7; no clear D. Germline CDR1 and CDR2: MDHEN and SYDVKM. Trimming shortened V by 8 bases and J by 0 bases, and 8 bases separated the two germline ends. The CDR3 is 12 amino acids. CDR3 protein: CASSLYSYEQYF. The CDR3 region has the DNA TGTGCCAGCTCCCTGTACTCCTACGAGCAGTACTTC.

This sequence joins TRBV20-1 and TRBJ1-2, with TRBD1 as a possible D gene (5 bases). The CDR3 loop spans 14 amino acids. Germline CDR1 and CDR2: DFQATT and SNEGSKA (reference sequence). The V end was cut by 3 bases, the J end by 6 bases, with 17 bases between. The CDR3 region has the DNA TGCAGTGCTAGCGCTCCAGGGAAGAAGGATGGCTACACCTTC. As protein: CSASAPGKKDGYTF.

The chain is built from TRBV28 and TRBJ1-1, with D unresolved. CDR1 is MDHEN and CDR2 is SYDVKM in the germline V gene. V dropped 8 bases and J dropped 5 bases, with 12 bases sitting between them. This CDR3 region has 12 residues. The DNA for the CDR3 is TGTGCCAGCCTCAGTAGGCGTACTGAAGCTTTCTTT. As protein: CASLSRRTEAFF.

This clonotype was detected only a few times. The J gene is TRBJ2-2, the V gene TRBV7-2; D not certain. The ends were cut back, 3 bases at V and 1 base at J, with 12 bases in the middle. Per the germline V gene, CDR1 is SGHTA and CDR2 is FQGNSA. The CDR3 totals 16 residues. The CDR3 loop reads CASSFRYLQNTGELFF. CDR3 sequence (DNA): TGTGCCAGCAGCTTTCGTTATCTGCAGAACACCGGGGAGCTGTTTTTT.

In this sample, this clonotype turned up a few times. The V and J genes are TRBV5-6 and TRBJ2-7; TRBD1 agrees at 7 bases. The germline V gene encodes CDR1 SGHDT and CDR2 YYEEEE. The ends lost 0 bases at V and 3 bases at J; junction bases unmatched: 6. The CDR3 spans 15 residues. The CDR3 here is CASSLAGTELYEQYF. CDR3 sequence (DNA): TGTGCCAGCAGCTTGGCCGGGACAGAACTCTACGAGCAGTACTTC.

The chain links TRBV24-1 to TRBJ1-5; 9 nucleotides match TRBD1. The J segment lost 4 bases and the V segment lost 9 bases, leaving 3 bases of the junction unmatched. Germline V gene sequence: CDR1 KGHDR, CDR2 SFDVKD. The CDR3 spans 13 residues. The CDR3 sequence is CATAGQGNQPQHF. CDR3 coding DNA: TGTGCCACCGCCGGACAGGGGAATCAGCCCCAGCATTTT.

In its sample, this clonotype was seen a few times. V is TRBV3-1 and J is TRBJ1-3; perhaps TRBD1 as D (6 bases). Germline loops: CDR1 LGHDT, CDR2 YNNKEL (reference sequence). The CDR3 has 14 amino acids. V shed 5 bases and J shed 4 bases, with 12 bases lying between them. DNA of the CDR3: TGTGCCAGCAGCGCGTTGGGGGCGGGAAACACCATATATTTT. Protein product: CASSALGAGNTIYF.

This clonotype was detected a few times. The chain links TRBV20-1 to TRBJ2-3; a possible D gene is TRBD1 (6 bases). V lost 2 bases and J 3 bases, leaving 15 bases between the germline ends. CDR3 length equals 15 residues. CDR1 DFQATT and CDR2 SNEGSKA come from the germline V gene (reference sequence). CDR3 residues: CSARPPTGLTDTQYF. CDR3 bases: TGCAGTGCTAGACCTCCTACAGGGCTTACAGATACGCAGTATTTT.

The rearrangement joins TRBV11-3 to TRBJ2-3; D remains ambiguous. The length of the CDR3 is 12 residues. Trimming removed 5 bases from V and 5 bases from J, with 8 bases in between. CDR1 SGHNT and CDR2 YENEEA come from the germline V gene. The CDR3 nucleotides read TGTGCCAGCAGCATGCAAGGAGATACGCAGTATTTT. This sequence encodes CASSMQGDTQYF. Full variable domain (remainder filled in from reference TRBV11-3 and TRBJ2-3): EAGVVQSPRYKIIEKKQPVAFWCNPISGHNTLYWYLQNLGQGPELLIRYENEEAVDDSQLPKDRFSAERLKGVDSTLKIQPAELGDSAVYLCASSMQGDTQYFGPGTRLTVL.

The V and J genes are TRBV18 and TRBJ2-5; D unresolved. V was cut by 4 bases and J by 4 bases, with 10 bases left in between. CDR3 length: 13 residues. Germline-derived CDR1 and CDR2 are KGHSH and LQKENI. The CDR3 DNA sequence: TGTGCCAGCTCACGAGGAGTATTAGAGACCCAGTACTTC. Translated: CASSRGVLETQYF.

There are many counts of this clonotype. The chain joins TRBV20-1 to TRBJ2-1; no reliable D call. Germline V gene sequence: CDR1 DFQATT, CDR2 SNEGSKA (reference sequence). The CDR3 totals 15 residues. V lost 2 bases and J 10 bases, leaving 21 bases between the germline ends. CDR3 region: CSARKTGTSSQEQFF. The CDR3 DNA is TGCAGTGCTAGAAAGACTGGCACGTCATCGCAGGAGCAGTTCTTC.

On this clonotype itself: The conserved phenylalanine or tryptophan normally closing the CDR3 is absent here, so this likely arose from a read error. The J gene is TRBJ1-2, the V gene TRBV5-1; maybe TRBD1 (5 bases). From germline, CDR1 is SGHRS and CDR2 YFSETQ. The CDR3 loop spans 15 amino acids. V was clipped by 7 bases and J by 4 bases, with 20 bases between them. CDR3 DNA sequence: TGCGCCAGCGCACGGGGTGAGGGGCCGAGCTATGGCTACACCCTC. This gives the protein CASARGEGPSYGYTL.

The chain joins TRBV18 to TRBJ1-3, with a tentative D call TRBD1 (6 bases). Germline loops: CDR1 KGHSH, CDR2 LQKENI. This CDR3 is built from 17 residues. V was cut by 1 base and J by 4 bases, with 17 bases left in between. This chain's CDR3 is CASSPRQDSGPGNTIYF. CDR3 nucleotide sequence: TGTGCCAGCTCACCACGACAGGACAGTGGCCCGGGAAACACCATATATTTT.

This clonotype was picked up a small number of times. In DNA form, the CDR3 reads TGTGCCAGCAGCCAAGATACCCGACTGGAGACCCAGTACTTC. The encoded protein is CASSQDTRLETQYF. The rearrangement uses TRBV4-2 and TRBJ2-5, with unresolved D. Looked up from germline, CDR1 is LGHNA and CDR2 is YNFKEQ. V lost 0 bases and J 5 bases, leaving 10 bases between the germline ends. The CDR3 spans 14 residues.